These 18 T cell receptor beta chains originate from one sample sequenced in a study of blood T cell repertoires in COVID-19. The data were produced by immunoSEQ multiplex PCR, yet TCRdb's version contains in-frame clones alone and is incomplete. In the table there are some 220,000 clones, 60% to 85% of which are singletons. Sequenced: peripheral blood. These receptors originate from a woman in her seventies with acute or convalescent COVID-19.

V gene TRBV24-1 combines with J gene TRBJ2-1, with 8 bases lining up with TRBD1. Trimming cost V 2 bases and J 9 bases; bases outside gene matches: 2. Germline V gene lookup returns CDR1 KGHDR and CDR2 SFDVKD. The CDR3 consists of 13 residues. The CDR3: CATSDSDRVEQFF. The CDR3 DNA sequence: TGTGCCACCAGTGATTCGGACAGGGTTGAGCAGTTCTTC.

The chain employs TRBV4-3 and TRBJ2-2; possibly TRBD1 for D (6 bases). This CDR3 has 15 amino acids. The ends were cut back, 1 base at V and 5 bases at J, with 11 bases in the middle. The germline V gene has CDR1 LGHNA and CDR2 YSLEER. The CDR3 coding sequence is TGCGCCAGCAGCCAAGCGACAGGCTCTACCGGGGAGCTGTTTTTT. It specifies CASSQATGSTGELFF.

This clone was counted between two and nine times. V and J are TRBV2 and TRBJ1-1; no definite D call. Germline-derived CDR1 and CDR2 are SNHLY and FYNNEI. Trimming removed 7 bases at V and 3 bases at J, with 12 bases between. The length of the CDR3 is 13 residues. CDR3 sequence (DNA): TGTGCCAGCATTAGGAGGTGGGACACTGAAGCTTTCTTT. This gives the protein CASIRRWDTEAFF.

V usage is TRBV10-1 and J usage is TRBJ1-5; D gene unclear. Trimming took 7 bases from V and 6 from J, leaving 10 bases between them. Germline V gene lookup returns CDR1 WNHNN and CDR2 SYGVQD (reference sequence). CDR3 length equals 12 residues. Here the CDR3 reads CASKRGGQPQHF. The CDR3 DNA is TGCGCCAGCAAACGGGGAGGTCAGCCCCAGCATTTT.

The V and J genes are TRBV19 and TRBJ2-5, with a weak D call TRBD1 (5 bases). The ends were cut back, 1 base at V and 4 bases at J, with 13 bases in the middle. Per the germline V gene, CDR1 is LNHDA and CDR2 is SQIVND (reference sequence). CDR3 size: 15 residues. The CDR3 spells CASSIVQGKLETQYF. Written as DNA, the CDR3 is TGTGCCAGTAGTATAGTCCAGGGAAAACTAGAGACCCAGTACTTC.

The table lists this clone with a few counts. This chain uses TRBV7-3 with TRBJ2-1, with TRBD2 matching 7 bases. Germline CDR1 reads SGHTA; CDR2 reads FQGTGA. Trimming removed 2 bases from V and 7 bases from J; junction bases left unmatched: 8. The CDR3 covers 15 residues. The CDR3 reads CASSLDGGTRNEQFF. CDR3 in DNA: TGTGCCAGCAGCTTAGACGGGGGGACGAGGAATGAGCAGTTCTTC.

This clone appeared a single time. In the same sample, other DNA sequences code for this CDR3. The chain carries TRBV5-1 and TRBJ2-1; D is ambiguous. The germline V and J ends were trimmed by 0 bases and 0 bases, with 7 bases remaining between them. Germline V gene sequence: CDR1 SGHRS, CDR2 YFSETQ. The CDR3 totals 15 residues. CDR3 in DNA: TGCGCCAGCAGCTTGGCAGGTAGCTCCTACAATGAGCAGTTCTTC. Translation gives CASSLAGSSYNEQFF.

This chain connects TRBV3-1 (or the pseudogene TRBV3-2) to TRBJ1-4; no firm D call. The CDR3 contains 14 residues. Trimming shortened V by 2 bases and J by 5 bases, and 9 bases separated the two germline ends. Germline CDR1 and CDR2: LGHDT and YNNKEL (reference sequence). This CDR3 is CASSQRDGNEKLFF. The CDR3, as DNA: TGTGCCAGCAGCCAACGAGACGGGAATGAAAAACTGTTTTTT.

The chain recombines TRBV5-6 with TRBJ1-2; D is ambiguous. CDR3 length: 14 amino acids. Germline V gene lookup returns CDR1 SGHDT and CDR2 YYEEEE. Deletions cut 7 bases from V and 0 bases from J, with 13 bases between. CDR3 DNA sequence: TGTGCCAGCTCCATGTGGAGGGCTAACTATGGCTACACCTTC. It yields the protein CASSMWRANYGYTF.

This clone turned up a few times. The V call is TRBV3-1 (or the pseudogene TRBV3-2), the J call TRBJ1-1; the match to TRBD1 covers 7 bases. Trimming cost V 4 bases and J 6 bases; bases outside gene matches: 8. The V gene's germline CDR1 is LGHDT and CDR2 YNNKEL (reference sequence). This CDR3 spans 14 amino acids. CDR3 region: CASSPGTVSPEAFF. CDR3 in DNA: TGTGCCAGCAGCCCGGGGACAGTTAGTCCTGAAGCTTTCTTT.

V and J are TRBV7-6 and TRBJ2-1; D ambiguous. V shed 4 bases and J shed 1 base, with 5 bases lying between them. The CDR3 sequence is 13 residues long. Per germline, CDR1 SGHVS and CDR2 FNYEAQ. The CDR3 bases are TGTGCCAGCAGCTCCCCTTCCTACAATGAGCAGTTCTTC. Protein product: CASSSPSYNEQFF.

This clone was observed a handful of times. This chain links TRBV19 with TRBJ2-1; 7 bases fit TRBD2. V was clipped by 4 bases and J by 5 bases; unmatched bases: 8. Germline V CDR1 and CDR2: LNHDA, SQIVND (reference sequence). The CDR3 runs 15 residues. CDR3 amino acids: CASSTLTGGNNEQFF. DNA of the CDR3: TGTGCCAGTAGTACTCTAACGGGGGGAAACAATGAGCAGTTCTTC.

The chain is built from TRBV5-1 and TRBJ2-3; 11 positions agree with TRBD2. Germline CDR1 is SGHRS and CDR2 is YFSETQ. This CDR3 is 14 amino acids long. With 9 bases clipped from V and 0 bases from J, the junction kept 3 bases outside the gene matches. CDR3 bases: TGCGCCACCACTAGCGGGGGTAGCACAGATACGCAGTATTTT. Residues: CATTSGGSTDTQYF.

This clone was recorded only once. Here the CDR3 DNA reads TGTGCCAGCAGCCAACTACTAGCGGGGGGACACTACAATGAGCAGTTCTTC. This sequence encodes CASSQLLAGGHYNEQFF. The chain has TRBV3-1 (or the pseudogene TRBV3-2) and TRBJ2-1; 12 nucleotides align to TRBD2. This CDR3 is built from 17 residues. The germline V gene has CDR1 LGHDT and CDR2 YNNKEL (reference sequence). Unmatched junction bases numbered 5, after V lost 2 bases and J lost 3 bases.

About this clone: This CDR3 is also generated by other DNA sequences in the sample. The rearrangement uses TRBV12-3 or TRBV12-4 and TRBJ1-6; D is undetermined. This CDR3 is built from 13 residues. The germline V and J ends were trimmed by 4 bases and 9 bases, with 10 bases remaining between them. The CDR3 is CASSSGDISPLHF. In DNA, the CDR3 is TGTGCCAGCAGTTCCGGGGATATTTCACCCCTCCACTTT.

This chain connects TRBV9 to TRBJ2-7; D gene unclear. Trimming removed 1 base from V and 2 bases from J, with 10 bases in between. The CDR3 length is 14 residues. Germline V gene data show CDR1 as SGDLS and CDR2 as YYNGEE. CDR3 sequence: CASSVQSSTYEQYF. DNA for the CDR3: TGTGCCAGCAGCGTACAAAGTTCTACCTACGAGCAGTACTTC.

This clone was observed a few times. The chain carries TRBV24-1 and TRBJ2-7; D is possibly TRBD2 (5 bases). Trimming shortened V by 9 bases and J by 5 bases, and 10 bases separated the two germline ends. Germline loops: CDR1 KGHDR, CDR2 SFDVKD. The CDR3 length is 11 residues. The CDR3 region has the DNA TGTGCCACCGCGGGTTTACACGAGCAGTACGTC. Amino acid sequence: CATAGLHEQYV.

This chain uses TRBV2 with TRBJ2-7; TRBD1 aligns across 7 bases. This CDR3 contains 14 residues. Germline CDR1 SNHLY, CDR2 FYNNEI. V lost 8 bases, J lost 1 base, and 8 bases stayed unmatched. CDR3 sequence reads: CASGSGGSSYEQYF. The DNA for the CDR3 is TGTGCCAGCGGTTCAGGGGGTTCGTCCTACGAGCAGTACTTC.